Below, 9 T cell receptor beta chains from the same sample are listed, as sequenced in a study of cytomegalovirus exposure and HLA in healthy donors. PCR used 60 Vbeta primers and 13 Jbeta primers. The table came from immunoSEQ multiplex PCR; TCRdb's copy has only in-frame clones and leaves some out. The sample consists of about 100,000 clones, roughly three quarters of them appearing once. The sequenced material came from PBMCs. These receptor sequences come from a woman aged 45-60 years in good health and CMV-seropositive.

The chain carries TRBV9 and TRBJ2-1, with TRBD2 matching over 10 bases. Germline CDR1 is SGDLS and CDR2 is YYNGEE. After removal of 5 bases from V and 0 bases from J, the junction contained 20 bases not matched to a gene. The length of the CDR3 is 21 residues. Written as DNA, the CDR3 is TGTGCCAGCAGTCTGAGCGGGGGGGCGATATATAGGAGCGGCTCCTACAATGAGCAGTTCTTC. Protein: CASSLSGGAIYRSGSYNEQFF.

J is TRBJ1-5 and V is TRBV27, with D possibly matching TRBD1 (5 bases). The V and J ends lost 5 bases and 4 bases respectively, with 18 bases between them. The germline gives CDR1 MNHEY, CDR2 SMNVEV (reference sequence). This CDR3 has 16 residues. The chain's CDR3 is CASSPRGDLWNQPQHF. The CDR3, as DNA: TGTGCCAGCAGTCCTCGGGGGGATCTGTGGAATCAGCCCCAGCATTTT.

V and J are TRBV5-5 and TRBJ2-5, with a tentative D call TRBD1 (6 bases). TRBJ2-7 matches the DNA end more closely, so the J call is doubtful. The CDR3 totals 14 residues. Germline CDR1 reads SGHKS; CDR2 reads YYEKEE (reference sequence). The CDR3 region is CASSLDRVSYEQYF. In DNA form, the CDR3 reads TGTGCCAGCAGCTTGGACAGGGTTTCGTACGAGCAGTACTTC.

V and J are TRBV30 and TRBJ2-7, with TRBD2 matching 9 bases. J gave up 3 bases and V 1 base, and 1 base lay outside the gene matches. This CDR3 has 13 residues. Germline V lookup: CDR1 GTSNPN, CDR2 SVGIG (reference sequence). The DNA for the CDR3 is TGTGCCTGGAGTGGTAGCGGGAGCTACGAGCAGTACTTC. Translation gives CAWSGSGSYEQYF. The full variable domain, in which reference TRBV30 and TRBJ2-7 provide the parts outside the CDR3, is SQTIHQWPATLVQPVGSPLSLECTVEGTSNPNLYWYRQAAGRGLQLLFYSVGIGQISSEVPQNLSASRPQDRQFILSSKKLLLSDSGFYLCAWSGSGSYEQYFGPGTRLTVT.

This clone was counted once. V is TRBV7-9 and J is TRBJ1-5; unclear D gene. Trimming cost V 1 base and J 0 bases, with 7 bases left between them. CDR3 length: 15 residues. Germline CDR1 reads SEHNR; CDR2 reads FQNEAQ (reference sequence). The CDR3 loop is CASSLGLTSNQPQHF. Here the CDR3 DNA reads TGTGCCAGCAGCTTAGGGCTCACTAGCAATCAGCCCCAGCATTTT.

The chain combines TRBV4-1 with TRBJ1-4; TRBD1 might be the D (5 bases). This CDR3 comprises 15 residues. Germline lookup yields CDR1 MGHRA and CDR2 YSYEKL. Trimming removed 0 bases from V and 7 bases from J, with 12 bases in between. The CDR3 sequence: CASSQDGGGREKLFF. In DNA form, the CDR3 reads TGCGCCAGCAGCCAAGATGGGGGGGGTCGTGAAAAACTGTTTTTT.

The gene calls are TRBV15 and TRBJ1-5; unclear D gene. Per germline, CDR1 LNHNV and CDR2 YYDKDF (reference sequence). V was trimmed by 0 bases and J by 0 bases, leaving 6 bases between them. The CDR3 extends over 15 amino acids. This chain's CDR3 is CATSRDRSSNQPQHF. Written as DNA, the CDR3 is TGTGCCACCAGCAGAGATCGGAGTAGCAATCAGCCCCAGCATTTT.

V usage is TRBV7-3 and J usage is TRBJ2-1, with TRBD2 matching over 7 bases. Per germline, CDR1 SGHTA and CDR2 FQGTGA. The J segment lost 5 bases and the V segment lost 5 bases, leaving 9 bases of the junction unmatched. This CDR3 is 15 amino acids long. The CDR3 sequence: CASSPFRDYHNEQFF. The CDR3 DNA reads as TGTGCCAGCAGCCCGTTCCGGGACTACCACAATGAGCAGTTCTTC.

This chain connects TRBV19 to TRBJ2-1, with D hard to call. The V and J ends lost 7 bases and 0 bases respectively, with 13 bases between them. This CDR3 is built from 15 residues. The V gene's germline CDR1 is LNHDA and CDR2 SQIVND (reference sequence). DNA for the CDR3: TGTGCCAGTACGAAGGTCCCTAGCTCCTACAATGAGCAGTTCTTC. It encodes CASTKVPSSYNEQFF.